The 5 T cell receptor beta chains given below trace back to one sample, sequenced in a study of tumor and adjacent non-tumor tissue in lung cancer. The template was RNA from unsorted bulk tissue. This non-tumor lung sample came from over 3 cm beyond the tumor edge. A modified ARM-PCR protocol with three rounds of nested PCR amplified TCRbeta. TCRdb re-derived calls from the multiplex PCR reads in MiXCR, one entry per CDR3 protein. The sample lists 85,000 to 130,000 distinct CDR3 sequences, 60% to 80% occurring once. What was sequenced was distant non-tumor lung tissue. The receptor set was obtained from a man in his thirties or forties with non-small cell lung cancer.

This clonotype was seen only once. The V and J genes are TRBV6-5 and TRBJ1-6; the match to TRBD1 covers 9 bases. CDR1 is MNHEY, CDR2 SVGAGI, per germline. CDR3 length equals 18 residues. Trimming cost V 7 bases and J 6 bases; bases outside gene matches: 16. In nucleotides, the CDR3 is TGTGCCAGCACTCCCGAACCGGGACAGGGAATTCTTAATTCACCCCTCCACTTT. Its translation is CASTPEPGQGILNSPLHF.

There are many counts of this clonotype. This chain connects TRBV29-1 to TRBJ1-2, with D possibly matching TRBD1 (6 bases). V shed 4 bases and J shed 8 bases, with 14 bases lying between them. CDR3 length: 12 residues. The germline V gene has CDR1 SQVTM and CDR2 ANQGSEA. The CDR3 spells CSVGVPQGGYTF. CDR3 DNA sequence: TGCAGCGTTGGGGTGCCGCAGGGGGGCTACACCTTC.

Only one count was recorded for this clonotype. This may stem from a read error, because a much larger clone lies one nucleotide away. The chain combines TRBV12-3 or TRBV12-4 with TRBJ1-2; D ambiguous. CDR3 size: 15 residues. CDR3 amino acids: CVSSFRAVGHYGYTF. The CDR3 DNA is TGTGTCAGCAGTTTTAGGGCCGTAGGACACTATGGCTACACCTTC.

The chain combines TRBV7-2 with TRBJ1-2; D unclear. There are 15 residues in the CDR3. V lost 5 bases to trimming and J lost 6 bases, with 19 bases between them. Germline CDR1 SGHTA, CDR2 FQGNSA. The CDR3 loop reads CASSTLFASWDGYTF. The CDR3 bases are TGTGCCAGCAGCACATTGTTCGCGTCGTGGGATGGCTACACCTTC.

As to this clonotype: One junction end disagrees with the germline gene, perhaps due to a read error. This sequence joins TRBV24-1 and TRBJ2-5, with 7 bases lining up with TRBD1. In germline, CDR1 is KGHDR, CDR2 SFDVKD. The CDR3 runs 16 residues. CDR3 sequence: CATSDLHRGNEGTQHF. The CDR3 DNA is TGTGCCACCAGTGATTTGCACAGGGGAAACGAAGGGACCCAGCACTTC.